This entry lists 21 T cell receptor beta chains sequenced from one sample in a study of blood T cells in healthy people across ages. Primers used in a second PCR of about 7 to 11 cycles were a sample-barcoded 5' primer and a J-beta primer mix. MiXCR, run by TCRdb on the 5' RACE reads, gives a single entry per CDR3 protein. The data contain about 650,000 distinct CDR3 sequences, about 34% of them singletons. Sequenced material: blood. The receptors were sampled from an elderly woman in good health.

Many counts were recorded for this clonotype. The chain has TRBV5-1 and TRBJ1-1; maybe TRBD1 (6 bases). CDR1 is SGHRS and CDR2 is YFSETQ in the germline V gene. The CDR3 extends over 14 amino acids. V lost 0 bases and J 4 bases, leaving 10 bases between the germline ends. The CDR3 DNA reads TGCGCCAGCAGCTTGGGACAGGTTTCCACTGAAGCTTTCTTT. Protein: CASSLGQVSTEAFF.

This clonotype was seen at least ten times. This chain uses TRBV6-5 with TRBJ2-1, with 10 positions matching TRBD2. This CDR3 contains 14 residues. Germline V gives CDR1 MNHEY, CDR2 SVGAGI. V gave up 7 bases and J gave up 4 bases; unmatched junction bases: 4. CDR3 nucleotide sequence: TGTGCCAGCACCCCGGGACTAGCGTACAATGAGCAGTTCTTC. Its protein product is CASTPGLAYNEQFF.

Ten or more counts support this clonotype. V and J are TRBV2 and TRBJ2-5; TRBD2 aligns across 7 bases. The V and J ends lost 6 bases and 5 bases, in that order; junction bases with no gene match: 6. In germline, CDR1 is SNHLY, CDR2 FYNNEI. The CDR3 is 13 residues long. The CDR3 nucleotides are TGTGCCAGCAGGCCCAGCGGGGCGGAGACCCAGTACTTC. It specifies CASRPSGAETQYF.

This rearrangement joins TRBV3-1 to TRBJ1-2; perhaps TRBD1 as D (6 bases). CDR3 length equals 13 residues. The V and J ends lost 0 bases and 9 bases respectively, with 11 bases between them. Germline CDR1 and CDR2: LGHDT and YNNKEL (reference sequence). CDR3 bases: TGTGCCAGCAGCCAAGACCGACAGGCTCGCTACACCTTC. As protein: CASSQDRQARYTF. The variable domain in full, completed from reference TRBV3-1 and TRBJ1-2, reads DTAVSQTPKYLVTQMGNDKSIKCEQNLGHDTMYWYKQDSKKFLKIMFSYNNKELIINETVPNRFSPKSPDKAHLNLHINSLELGDSAVYFCASSQDRQARYTFGSGTRLTVV.

V usage is TRBV5-6 and J usage is TRBJ1-1; 8 positions match TRBD1. Germline-derived CDR1 and CDR2 are SGHDT and YYEEEE. CDR3 length equals 16 residues. V dropped 3 bases and J dropped 2; count of bases not matched to a gene: 9. CDR3 region: CASSSGTGLYNTEAFF. The CDR3 region has the DNA TGTGCCAGCAGCTCAGGGACAGGTCTATATAACACTGAAGCTTTCTTT.

This chain links TRBV7-9 with TRBJ1-4, with TRBD1 as a possible D gene (6 bases). V dropped 1 base and J dropped 16 bases, with 13 bases sitting between them. There are 12 residues in the CDR3. Germline-derived CDR1 and CDR2 are SEHNR and FQNEAQ (reference sequence). The CDR3 here is CASSLGLGGGFF. Written as DNA, the CDR3 is TGTGCCAGCAGCTTAGGACTTGGAGGGGGGTTTTTT.

With respect to this clonotype: A single base separates this from a much larger clone, so it may be a read error. This chain connects TRBV20-1 to TRBJ1-2; TRBD1 matches 8 bases. The V gene end was trimmed by 5 bases and the J gene end by 7 bases; junction bases not matched to a gene: 15. The CDR3 totals 15 residues. CDR1 DFQATT and CDR2 SNEGSKA come from the germline V gene (reference sequence). CDR3 sequence (DNA): TGCAGTGCTCCATACATGGACAGGGCTGATGCTGGCTACACCTTC. Translated, it gives CSAPYMDRADAGYTF.

The V gene is TRBV4-2, the J gene TRBJ1-2, with unresolved D. CDR3 length equals 16 residues. With 1 base removed from V and 4 bases from J, the gap between germline ends came to 16 bases. Germline CDR1 and CDR2: LGHNA and YNFKEQ. The CDR3: CASSQGGGSESYGYTF. CDR3 sequence (DNA): TGTGCCAGCAGCCAAGGGGGTGGGAGTGAAAGCTATGGCTACACCTTC.

The CDR3 DNA follows: TGTGCCAGCAGCTTAGACCCGAGTGGCACTGAAGCTTTCTTT. This sequence encodes CASSLDPSGTEAFF. V gene TRBV11-3 combines with J gene TRBJ1-1; D unresolved. Germline assignment: CDR1 SGHNT and CDR2 YENEEA. The length of the CDR3 is 14 residues. Trimming cost V 0 bases and J 4 bases, with 9 bases left between them.

This clonotype was counted a single time. This may come from a read error, since a much larger clone is one base off. V gene TRBV7-8 combines with J gene TRBJ2-7; 14 positions agree with TRBD2. V lost 2 bases to trimming and J lost 1 base; unmatched junction nucleotides: 10. The CDR3 contains 19 residues. Germline loops: CDR1 SGHVS, CDR2 FQNEAQ. CDR3 DNA: TGTGCCAGCAGCTTACAGACTAGCGGGGGGGCGGCGATATCCTACGAGCAGTACTTC. Translating gives CASSLQTSGGAAISYEQYF.

This clonotype was detected many times. The chain recombines TRBV13 with TRBJ1-1, with 11 bases identical to TRBD1. V dropped 5 bases and J dropped 1; count of bases not matched to a gene: 9. Germline V gene data show CDR1 as PRHDT and CDR2 as FYEKMQ (reference sequence). The CDR3 covers 17 residues. The CDR3 is CASSPPRTGGANTEAFF. CDR3 coding DNA: TGTGCCAGCAGCCCGCCCCGGACAGGGGGCGCGAACACTGAAGCTTTCTTT.

As for this clonotype: A much larger clone differs from this one at a single base, so this may be a read error. The chain uses TRBV9 and TRBJ2-1; unclear D gene. V lost 0 bases and J lost 6, with 10 bases in between. Germline CDR1 reads SGDLS; CDR2 reads YYNGEE. CDR3 size: 14 residues. The CDR3, as DNA: TGTGCCAGCAGCGTAGCTGTCAGTGCCAATGAGCAGTTCTTC. The encoded protein is CASSVAVSANEQFF.

This clonotype has a count of ten or more. The chain joins TRBV6-1 to TRBJ2-4; D gene uncertain. Germline loops: CDR1 MNHNS, CDR2 SASEGT. Trimming removed 7 bases at V and 0 bases at J, with 25 bases between. The CDR3 totals 19 residues. The CDR3 bases are TGTGCCAGCACCAAGGCCCCCCTGATTCGATTTGTAGCCAAAAACATTCAGTACTTC. This gives the protein CASTKAPLIRFVAKNIQYF.

V and J are TRBV7-9 and TRBJ2-1; 9 bases are a match to TRBD1. The germline CDR1 and CDR2 sequences are SEHNR and FQNEAQ (reference sequence). The CDR3 totals 16 residues. Germline trimming cut 1 base from V and 3 bases from J; bases unmatched to any gene: 4. CDR3 coding DNA: TGTGCCAGCAGCTTAGGAACAGGGGGCATCTACAATGAGCAGTTCTTC. The encoded protein is CASSLGTGGIYNEQFF. The full variable domain, its missing parts supplied by reference TRBV7-9 and TRBJ2-1, is DTGVSQNPRHKITKRGQNVTFRCDPISEHNRLYWYRQTLGQGPEFLTYFQNEAQLEKSRLLSDRFSAERPKGSFSTLEIQRTEQGDSAMYLCASSLGTGGIYNEQFFGPGTRLTVL.

The sample holds a few counts of this clonotype. The chain employs TRBV6-6 and TRBJ2-7; TRBD2 might be the D (5 bases). The CDR3 runs to 14 residues. Per the germline V gene, CDR1 is MNHNY and CDR2 is SVGAGI (reference sequence). The V and J ends lost 9 bases and 0 bases respectively, with 15 bases between them. This CDR3 reads CASRALGDSYEQYF. As DNA, the CDR3 is TGTGCCAGTCGGGCGTTGGGAGACTCCTACGAGCAGTACTTC.

Comments on this clonotype: A much more abundant neighbour one base away suggests this may be a read error. The chain combines TRBV5-1 with TRBJ1-2; the D gene is possibly TRBD1 (6 bases). The CDR3 spans 14 residues. Germline lookup yields CDR1 SGHRS and CDR2 YFSETQ. The CDR3, as DNA: TGCGCCAGCAGCTCCCTAGCGGGGGCCTATGGCTACATCTTC. Protein: CASSSLAGAYGYIF.

The rearrangement joins TRBV24-1 to TRBJ2-5; 9 positions agree with TRBD1. From germline, CDR1 is KGHDR and CDR2 SFDVKD. The CDR3 covers 16 residues. V was pared by 0 bases and J by 3 bases, with 4 bases of the junction left unmatched. CDR3 sequence (DNA): TGTGCCACCAGTGATTTGGCGGGACAGGGTGAAGAGACCCAGTACTTC. Its protein product is CATSDLAGQGEETQYF.

This clonotype was counted ten times or more. V is TRBV7-6 and J is TRBJ2-1, with D hard to call. V dropped 0 bases and J dropped 0 bases, with 6 bases sitting between them. CDR3 length: 15 amino acids. CDR1 is SGHVS, CDR2 FNYEAQ, per germline. In DNA, the CDR3 is TGTGCCAGCAGCTTAGCTTTGAGCTCCTACAATGAGCAGTTCTTC. It translates to CASSLALSSYNEQFF.

This clonotype was counted ten times or more. This chain connects TRBV4-2 to TRBJ2-1, with TRBD2 matching 10 bases. CDR3 size: 16 residues. Trimming cost V 2 bases and J 2 bases; bases outside gene matches: 3. Per the germline V gene, CDR1 is LGHNA and CDR2 is YNFKEQ. CDR3 in amino acids: CASSQRLAGAYNEQFF. Written as DNA, the CDR3 is TGTGCCAGCAGCCAAAGGCTAGCGGGGGCCTACAATGAGCAGTTCTTC.

V usage is TRBV6-1 and J usage is TRBJ2-2; TRBD2 is a possible D gene (6 bases). The CDR3 contains 14 residues. Trimming took off 8 bases at V and 7 bases at J, with 17 bases between the two ends. Germline V gives CDR1 MNHNS, CDR2 SASEGT. This CDR3 is CASLAGGNYGELFF. The CDR3 bases are TGTGCCAGCCTAGCAGGAGGGAATTACGGGGAGCTGTTTTTT.

Concerning this clonotype itself: One end of the junction varies from germline; a read error may be responsible. V and J are TRBV5-1 and TRBJ2-7; possibly TRBD2 for D (6 bases). The CDR3 is made up of 14 amino acids. Germline V lookup: CDR1 SGHRS, CDR2 YFSETQ. CDR3: CASTDGTAKYVQYF. In nucleotides, the CDR3 is TGCGCCAGCACCGACGGGACTGCAAAATACGTGCAGTACTTC.